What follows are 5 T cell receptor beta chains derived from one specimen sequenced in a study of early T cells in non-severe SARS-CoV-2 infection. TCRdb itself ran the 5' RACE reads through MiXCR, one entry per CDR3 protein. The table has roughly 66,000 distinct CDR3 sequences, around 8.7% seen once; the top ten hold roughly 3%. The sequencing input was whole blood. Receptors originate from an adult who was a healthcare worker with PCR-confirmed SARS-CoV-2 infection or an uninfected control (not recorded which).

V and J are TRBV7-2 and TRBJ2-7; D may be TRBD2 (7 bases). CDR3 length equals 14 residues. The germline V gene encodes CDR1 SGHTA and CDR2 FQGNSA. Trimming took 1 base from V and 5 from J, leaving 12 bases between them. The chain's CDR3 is CASSLGGGAHEQYF. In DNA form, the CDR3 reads TGTGCCAGCAGCTTAGGCGGGGGCGCCCACGAGCAGTACTTC.

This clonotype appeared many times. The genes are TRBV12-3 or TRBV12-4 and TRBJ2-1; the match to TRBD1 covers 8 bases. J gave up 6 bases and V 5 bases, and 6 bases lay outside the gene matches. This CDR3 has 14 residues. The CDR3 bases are TGTGCCAGCAGTCAGGACAGGGTCGGCAATGAGCAGTTCTTC. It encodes CASSQDRVGNEQFF.

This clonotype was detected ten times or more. CDR3 loop: CSVDVSGGTEAFF. The CDR3 nucleotides read TGCAGCGTTGATGTAAGTGGGGGGACTGAAGCTTTCTTT. This chain connects TRBV29-1 to TRBJ1-1; D may be TRBD1 (5 bases). The CDR3 has 13 residues. The germline V gene encodes CDR1 SQVTM and CDR2 ANQGSEA. V was clipped by 3 bases and J by 5 bases, with 13 bases between them.

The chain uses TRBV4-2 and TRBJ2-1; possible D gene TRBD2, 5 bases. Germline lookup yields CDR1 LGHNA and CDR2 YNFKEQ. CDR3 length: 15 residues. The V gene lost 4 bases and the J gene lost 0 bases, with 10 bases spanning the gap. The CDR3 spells CASSPRTVSYNEQFF. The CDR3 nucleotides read TGTGCCAGCAGCCCGCGGACTGTCTCCTACAATGAGCAGTTCTTC.

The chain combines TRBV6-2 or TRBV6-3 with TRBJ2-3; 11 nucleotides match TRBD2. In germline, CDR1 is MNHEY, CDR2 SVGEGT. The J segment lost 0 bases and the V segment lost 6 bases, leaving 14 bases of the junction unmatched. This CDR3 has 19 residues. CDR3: CASSTVPPRLAGSTDTQYF. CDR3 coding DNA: TGTGCCAGCAGCACAGTCCCTCCCCGACTAGCGGGAAGCACAGATACGCAGTATTTT.